This TCR beta chain was retrieved from a study of T cells in Graves' hyperthyroidism and ophthalmopathy. The investigators amplified TCR beta CDR3 regions from RNA transcripts. Primed by the HTBI set, a first-round RT-PCR was run on the TCR CDR3. A single record per CDR3 protein comes from TCRdb applying MiXCR to the multiplex PCR reads. The table has 500,000 to 650,000 distinct CDR3 sequences, roughly 45% seen once. CDR1 is SNHLY, CDR2 FYNNEI, per germline. Between the trimmed V and J ends, which lost 3 bases and 7 bases, there was a span of 10 bases. This CDR3 is 12 amino acids long. This TCR was sampled from an adult woman with Graves' disease, either hyperthyroidism or ophthalmopathy (not recorded which). Sequencing was carried out using peripheral blood or thyroid tissue (not recorded which). The chain links TRBV2 to TRBJ2-7; D perhaps matches TRBD2 (6 bases). In DNA, the CDR3 is TGTGCCAGCAGTGAGAGACTAGGAGAGCAGTACTTC. It specifies CASSERLGEQYF.